The clone carrying this T cell receptor beta chain was seen a single time. Repertoires were generated with immunoSEQ multiplex PCR, while TCRdb's copy carries only in-frame clones and drops some. The repertoire has 90,000 to 110,000 clones, about 92% of them found once; the top ten carry 0.32%. This entry comes from a study of siplizumab effects on memory and regulatory T cells. Germline assignment: CDR1 SGDLS and CDR2 YYNGEE. The CDR3 consists of 15 residues. V was clipped by 3 bases and J by 1 base, with 11 bases between them. The sample comprised CD4+ T cells sorted from blood. The rearrangement joins TRBV9 to TRBJ2-1; D perhaps matches TRBD1 (6 bases). The TCR sequence derives from a human donor in good health. The CDR3 bases are TGTGCCAGCAGCGCCACAGGGAGATCCTACAATGAGCAGTTCTTC. Amino acid sequence: CASSATGRSYNEQFF.